The TCR beta chain described here comes from a study of T cell changes during pregnancy in multiple sclerosis. Generated by immunoSEQ multiplex PCR, the TCRdb table keeps only in-frame clones and is missing some. The sample lists around 16,000 clones, about 80% occurring once. Sequencing was performed on CD8+ T cells from peripheral blood mononuclear cells, taken after pregnancy. The source is a female donor in good health, enrolled as a control in a pregnancy study.

Here the CDR3 reads CASSDRGRGGYTF. CDR3 DNA: TGTGCCAGCAGTGACAGGGGGCGCGGTGGCTACACCTTC. This sequence joins TRBV27 and TRBJ1-2, with TRBD1 matching 10 bases. The CDR3 totals 13 residues. With 5 bases clipped from V and 7 bases from J, the junction kept 4 bases outside the gene matches. Germline V gives CDR1 MNHEY, CDR2 SMNVEV (reference sequence).